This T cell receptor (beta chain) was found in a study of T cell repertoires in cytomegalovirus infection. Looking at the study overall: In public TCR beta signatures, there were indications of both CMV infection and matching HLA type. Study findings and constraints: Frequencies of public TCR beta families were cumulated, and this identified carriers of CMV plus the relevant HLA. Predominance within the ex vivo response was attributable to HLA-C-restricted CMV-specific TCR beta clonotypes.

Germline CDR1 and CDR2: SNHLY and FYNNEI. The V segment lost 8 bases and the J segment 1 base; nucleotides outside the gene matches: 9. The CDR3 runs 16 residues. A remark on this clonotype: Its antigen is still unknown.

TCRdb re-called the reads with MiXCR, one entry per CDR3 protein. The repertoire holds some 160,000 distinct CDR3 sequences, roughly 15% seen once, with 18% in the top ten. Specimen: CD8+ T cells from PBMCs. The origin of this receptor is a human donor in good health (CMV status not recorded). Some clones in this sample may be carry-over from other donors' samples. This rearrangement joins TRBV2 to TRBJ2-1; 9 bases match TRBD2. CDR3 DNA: TGTGCCAGCGATGGGGCGGGGGGGCCGTCCTACAATGAGCAGTTCTTC. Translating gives CASDGAGGPSYNEQFF.